Listed here is a single T cell receptor (beta chain). This sample is drawn from a study of blood T cell repertoires in COVID-19. Study background: Sources were T cells, B-cell-depleted T cells, or PBMCs; the material itself was cDNA or gDNA.

CDR1 and CDR2 from the germline V gene are MNHEY and SVGAGI. This CDR3 spans 15 amino acids. V was trimmed by 5 bases and J by 5 bases, leaving 18 bases between them. In the study's own analysis: Nucleated cell counts were estimated from reference gene primer amplification. The data were produced by immunoSEQ multiplex PCR, yet TCRdb's version contains in-frame clones alone and is incomplete. V, J and clone size are taken as reported in that table, and D and trimming were inferred from the DNA itself. Of roughly 150,000 clones in the sample, 80% to 90% were seen once. This chain joins TRBV6-5 and TRBJ1-1, with D tentatively TRBD1 (5 bases). The clonotype comes from a man aged 55 to 70 with active or convalescent COVID-19. Sequencing used peripheral blood. DNA of the CDR3: TGTGCCAGCAGTCTCCCCGGGACTTCTCCGACTGAAGCTTTCTTT. It encodes CASSLPGTSPTEAFF.